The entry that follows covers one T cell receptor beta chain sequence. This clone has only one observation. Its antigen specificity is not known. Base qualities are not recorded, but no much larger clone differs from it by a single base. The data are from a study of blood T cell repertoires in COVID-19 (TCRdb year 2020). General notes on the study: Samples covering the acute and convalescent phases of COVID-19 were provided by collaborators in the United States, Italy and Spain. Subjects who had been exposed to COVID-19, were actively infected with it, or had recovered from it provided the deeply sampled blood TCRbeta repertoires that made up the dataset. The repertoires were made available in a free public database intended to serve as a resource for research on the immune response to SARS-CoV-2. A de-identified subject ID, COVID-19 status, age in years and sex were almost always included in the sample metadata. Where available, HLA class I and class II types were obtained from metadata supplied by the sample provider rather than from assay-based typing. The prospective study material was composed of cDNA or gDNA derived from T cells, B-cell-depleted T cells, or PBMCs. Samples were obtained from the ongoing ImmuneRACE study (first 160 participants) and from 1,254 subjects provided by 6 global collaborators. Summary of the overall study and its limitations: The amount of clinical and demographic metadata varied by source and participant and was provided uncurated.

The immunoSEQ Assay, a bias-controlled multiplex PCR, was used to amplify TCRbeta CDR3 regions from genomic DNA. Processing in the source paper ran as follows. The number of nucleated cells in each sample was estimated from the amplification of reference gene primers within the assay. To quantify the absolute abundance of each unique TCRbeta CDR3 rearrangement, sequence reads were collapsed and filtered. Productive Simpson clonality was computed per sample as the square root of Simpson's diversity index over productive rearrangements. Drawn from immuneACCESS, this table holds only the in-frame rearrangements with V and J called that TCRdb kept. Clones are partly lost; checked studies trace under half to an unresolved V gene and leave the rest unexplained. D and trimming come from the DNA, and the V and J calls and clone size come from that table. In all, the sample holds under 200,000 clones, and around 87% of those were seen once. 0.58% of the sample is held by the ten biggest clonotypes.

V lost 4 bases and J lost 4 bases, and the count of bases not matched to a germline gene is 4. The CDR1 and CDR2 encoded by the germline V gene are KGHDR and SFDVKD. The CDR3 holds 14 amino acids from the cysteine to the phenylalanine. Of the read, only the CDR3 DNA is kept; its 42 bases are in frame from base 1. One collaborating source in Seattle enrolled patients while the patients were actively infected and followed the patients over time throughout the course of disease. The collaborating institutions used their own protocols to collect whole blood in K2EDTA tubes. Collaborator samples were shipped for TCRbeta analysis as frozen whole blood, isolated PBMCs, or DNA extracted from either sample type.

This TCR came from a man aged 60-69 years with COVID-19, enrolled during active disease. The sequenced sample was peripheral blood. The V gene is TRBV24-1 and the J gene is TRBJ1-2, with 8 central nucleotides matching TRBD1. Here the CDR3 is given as CATSDRTGTYGYTF. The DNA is TGTGCCACCAGTGACAGGACAGGGACCTATGGCTACACCTTC.